The 28 T cell receptor beta chains below come from one sample, sequenced in a study of identical twins. A single record per CDR3 protein comes from TCRdb applying MiXCR to the 5' RACE reads. The sample lists about 890,000 distinct CDR3 sequences, 9% to 15% occurring once. This sample also belongs to another study, concerning yellow fever vaccine responses in identical twins.

Source material: PBMCs. These receptors were obtained from a woman under 30 in good health.

The V and J genes are TRBV4-1 and TRBJ1-1, with D uncertain. V lost 2 bases, J lost 7 bases, and 5 bases lay in between. CDR1 and CDR2 from the germline V gene are MGHRA and YSYEKL. The CDR3 totals 11 residues. CDR3 coding DNA: TGCGCCAGCAGCCAATGGGGTGAAGCTTTCTTT. It specifies CASSQWGEAFF.

This clonotype has just a few counts. The chain carries TRBV20-1 and TRBJ2-1; TRBD2 aligns across 12 bases. CDR1 is DFQATT and CDR2 is SNEGSKA in the germline V gene (reference sequence). Unmatched junction bases numbered 8, after V lost 3 bases and J lost 14 bases. The CDR3 has 13 amino acids. The CDR3 is CSARVLAGGREFF. DNA for the CDR3: TGCAGTGCTAGGGTCCTAGCGGGAGGGCGGGAGTTCTTC.

The rearrangement links TRBV7-9 to TRBJ2-5; 11 positions agree with TRBD2. Germline values: CDR1 SEHNR, CDR2 FQNEAQ (reference sequence). Unmatched junction bases numbered 5, after V lost 4 bases and J lost 1 base. This CDR3 comprises 16 residues. This chain's CDR3 is CASSSTGTSGQETQYF. The CDR3, as DNA: TGTGCCAGCAGCTCCACCGGGACTAGCGGCCAAGAGACCCAGTACTTC. Full variable domain (remainder filled in from reference TRBV7-9 and TRBJ2-5): DTGVSQNPRHKITKRGQNVTFRCDPISEHNRLYWYRQTLGQGPEFLTYFQNEAQLEKSRLLSDRFSAERPKGSFSTLEIQRTEQGDSAMYLCASSSTGTSGQETQYFGPGTRLLVL.

At least ten counts were recorded for this clonotype. The chain has TRBV12-3 or TRBV12-4 and TRBJ2-2, with D possibly TRBD1 on 6 matching bases. V was clipped by 8 bases and J by 7 bases, with 11 bases between them. The CDR3 totals 12 residues. The CDR3 nucleotides are TGTGCCAGCGAACAGGGTGGCGGGGAGCTGTTTTTT. Protein: CASEQGGGELFF.

The chain links TRBV29-1 to TRBJ2-5; 10 bases map to TRBD1. Germline trimming cut 7 bases from V and 5 bases from J; bases unmatched to any gene: 7. This CDR3 comprises 13 residues. CDR1 SQVTM and CDR2 ANQGSEA come from the germline V gene. For the CDR3, the DNA is TGCAGCGCTAGACAGGGGGCGGCGGAGACCCAGTACTTC. Its protein is CSARQGAAETQYF.

The chain carries TRBV7-9 and TRBJ1-1; 7 nucleotides match TRBD1. The junction had 11 bases not matched to a gene; V was cut back by 5 bases and J by 2 bases. Germline V gene sequence: CDR1 SEHNR, CDR2 FQNEAQ (reference sequence). The CDR3 covers 16 residues. The DNA of the CDR3 is TGTGCCAGCAGCCCCCCAATGGGACAGCTAAACACTGAAGCTTTCTTT. It codes for CASSPPMGQLNTEAFF. The full variable domain, completed using reference TRBV7-9 and TRBJ1-1, is DTGVSQNPRHKITKRGQNVTFRCDPISEHNRLYWYRQTLGQGPEFLTYFQNEAQLEKSRLLSDRFSAERPKGSFSTLEIQRTEQGDSAMYLCASSPPMGQLNTEAFFGQGTRLTVV.

The chain has TRBV7-9 and TRBJ2-4, with no clear D. Trimming stripped 3 bases from V and 0 bases from J, with 9 bases between. This CDR3 is 15 amino acids long. Looked up from germline, CDR1 is SEHNR and CDR2 is FQNEAQ (reference sequence). The CDR3 DNA follows: TGTGCCAGCAGCTTCGCCGACGGAGCCAAAAACATTCAGTACTTC. Amino acid sequence: CASSFADGAKNIQYF.

V is TRBV20-1 and J is TRBJ2-1; TRBD1 might be the D (6 bases). Per the germline V gene, CDR1 is DFQATT and CDR2 is SNEGSKA (reference sequence). CDR3 length: 12 amino acids. V was clipped by 6 bases and J by 4 bases, with 10 bases between them. The CDR3 reads CSAGQSYNEQFF. The DNA for the CDR3 is TGCAGTGCCGGACAGAGTTACAATGAGCAGTTCTTC.

This clonotype was seen at least ten times. This chain connects TRBV28 to TRBJ2-2; 8 nucleotides align to TRBD2. V lost 7 bases, J lost 5 bases, and 6 bases stayed unmatched. Germline CDR1 reads MDHEN; CDR2 reads SYDVKM. The CDR3 runs 14 residues. The CDR3 bases are TGTGCCAGCACCTCACTAGCGGAAACCGGGGAGCTGTTTTTT. Amino acid sequence: CASTSLAETGELFF.

The chain recombines TRBV20-1 with TRBJ2-5, with 10 nucleotides matching TRBD2. With 0 bases clipped from V and 4 bases from J, the junction kept 8 bases outside the gene matches. Looked up from germline, CDR1 is DFQATT and CDR2 is SNEGSKA (reference sequence). CDR3 length: 16 amino acids. The CDR3 coding sequence is TGCAGTGCTAGAGAATGGAGCGGGAGGGCCGGAGAGACCCAGTACTTC. Translated, it gives CSAREWSGRAGETQYF.

The chain has TRBV7-2 and TRBJ2-2, with 8 bases lining up with TRBD2. There are 14 residues in the CDR3. The V gene's germline CDR1 is SGHTA and CDR2 FQGNSA. Unmatched junction bases numbered 5, after V lost 5 bases and J lost 6 bases. The CDR3 here is CASSPGTRAGELFF. CDR3 nucleotide sequence: TGTGCCAGCAGCCCTGGGACTAGGGCCGGGGAGCTGTTTTTT.

This chain uses TRBV20-1 with TRBJ2-7; weak D call: TRBD2 (6 bases). Germline CDR1 is DFQATT and CDR2 is SNEGSKA (reference sequence). This CDR3 is 11 amino acids long. The CDR3 loop reads CTAGGTYEQYV. The CDR3 region has the DNA TGCACCGCTGGGGGGACCTACGAGCAGTACGTC.

This sequence joins TRBV4-1 and TRBJ1-2, with a weak D call TRBD1 (5 bases). The ends were cut back, 1 base at V and 3 bases at J, with 9 bases in the middle. Per germline, CDR1 MGHRA and CDR2 YSYEKL. CDR3 size: 14 residues. The CDR3 spells CASSQVRGHYGYTF. CDR3 coding DNA: TGCGCCAGCAGCCAAGTAAGGGGCCACTATGGCTACACCTTC.

The rearrangement joins TRBV20-1 to TRBJ1-2; 11 bases map to TRBD1. The V segment lost 5 bases and the J segment 5 bases; nucleotides outside the gene matches: 1. Per the germline V gene, CDR1 is DFQATT and CDR2 is SNEGSKA (reference sequence). This CDR3 is built from 12 residues. The CDR3 reads CSAGQGAYGYTF. DNA of the CDR3: TGCAGTGCTGGACAGGGGGCTTATGGCTACACCTTC.

This clonotype was detected a few times. CDR3: CASSTSGSSYEQYV. In nucleotides, the CDR3 is TGTGCCAGCAGCACGAGTGGGAGCTCCTACGAGCAGTACGTC. The genes are TRBV11-2 and TRBJ2-7; possible D gene TRBD2, 5 bases. The CDR3 spans 14 residues. V shed 5 bases and J shed 0 bases, with 11 bases lying between them. Germline loops: CDR1 SGHAT, CDR2 FQNNGV.

The V gene is TRBV6-1, the J gene TRBJ2-5; 11 nucleotides align to TRBD1. Germline V gene data show CDR1 as MNHNS and CDR2 as SASEGT. The CDR3 spans 15 residues. V shed 4 bases and J 2 bases; nucleotides not matched to a gene: 3. CDR3 sequence: CASSGWDRGQETQYF. CDR3 in DNA: TGTGCCAGCAGTGGATGGGACAGGGGGCAAGAGACCCAGTACTTC.

This clonotype was counted only a few times. The chain carries TRBV12-3 or TRBV12-4 and TRBJ2-2; D is uncertain. V lost 5 bases and J 1 base, leaving 11 bases between the germline ends. CDR3 length: 15 residues. The CDR3 bases are TGTGCCAGCAGTCCCTGGGGAAGGAACACCGGGGAGCTGTTTTTT. Translating it yields CASSPWGRNTGELFF.

The rearrangement links TRBV3-1 to TRBJ1-2; D possibly corresponds to TRBD1 (5 bases). V was clipped by 3 bases and J by 7 bases, with 18 bases between them. Per germline, CDR1 LGHDT and CDR2 YNNKEL (reference sequence). This CDR3 has 15 residues. Here the CDR3 reads CASSQTGGVWGGYTF. CDR3 coding DNA: TGTGCCAGCAGCCAGACCGGGGGGGTCTGGGGTGGCTACACCTTC.

This chain's CDR3 is CAISVRENTGELFF. For the CDR3, the DNA is TGTGCCATCTCCGTTCGCGAAAACACCGGGGAGCTGTTTTTT. The chain joins TRBV10-3 to TRBJ2-2, with D unresolved. The CDR3 loop spans 14 amino acids. The V gene's germline CDR1 is ENHRY and CDR2 SYGVKD. The V and J ends lost 8 bases and 2 bases respectively, with 12 bases between them.

The rearrangement links TRBV29-1 to TRBJ1-1; 9 nucleotides agree with TRBD1. The J segment lost 5 bases and the V segment lost 6 bases, leaving 10 bases of the junction unmatched. The CDR3 is 14 amino acids. The germline CDR1 and CDR2 sequences are SQVTM and ANQGSEA. CDR3 sequence (DNA): TGCAGCGTCCAGACAGGGGGTTTAAGTACTGAAGCTTTCTTT. Translated: CSVQTGGLSTEAFF. The full variable domain, completed using reference TRBV29-1 and TRBJ1-1, is SAVISQKPSRDICQRGTSLTIQCQVDSQVTMMFWYRQQPGQSLTLIATANQGSEATYESGFVIDKFPISRPNLTFSTLTVSNMSPEDSSIYLCSVQTGGLSTEAFFGQGTRLTVV.

This clonotype was counted between two and nine times. J is TRBJ2-4 and V is TRBV20-1, with D unclear. The V and J ends lost 5 bases and 7 bases respectively, with 12 bases between them. Germline V gives CDR1 DFQATT, CDR2 SNEGSKA (reference sequence). The CDR3 runs to 12 residues. CDR3 protein: CSAALTRNIQYF. DNA for the CDR3: TGCAGTGCTGCTTTGACCCGCAACATTCAGTACTTC.

This chain connects TRBV6-4 to TRBJ2-1; TRBD2 matches at 10 bases. This CDR3 spans 15 amino acids. Looked up from germline, CDR1 is MRHNA and CDR2 is SNTAGT. The J segment lost 5 bases and the V segment lost 2 bases, leaving 3 bases of the junction unmatched. The CDR3 DNA is TGTGCCAGCAGTGACGGACTAGCGGATCACAATGAGCAGTTCTTC. This encodes CASSDGLADHNEQFF.

This clonotype came up many times. V is TRBV28 and J is TRBJ2-1; TRBD1 matches at 10 bases. CDR1 is MDHEN and CDR2 is SYDVKM in the germline V gene. The CDR3 sequence is 14 residues long. The V gene end was trimmed by 5 bases and the J gene end by 13 bases; junction bases not matched to a gene: 11. In DNA form, the CDR3 reads TGTGCCAGCAGTGTAACGGGACAGGGGTCTGAACAGTTCTTC. Amino acids: CASSVTGQGSEQFF.

This clonotype was detected a few times. The chain uses TRBV20-1 and TRBJ1-1, with unresolved D. Germline V lookup: CDR1 DFQATT, CDR2 SNEGSKA (reference sequence). Trimming left V 1 base short and J 3 bases short, with 15 bases between. The CDR3 sequence is 15 residues long. CDR3 in DNA: TGCAGTGCTAGAGGGGGTCCAACTCGGGACACTGAAGCTTTCTTT. It codes for CSARGGPTRDTEAFF.

There are a few counts of this clonotype. The J gene is TRBJ1-1, the V gene TRBV20-1; 11 bases agree with TRBD1. The germline V gene encodes CDR1 DFQATT and CDR2 SNEGSKA (reference sequence). The length of the CDR3 is 16 residues. V shed 6 bases and J 8 bases; nucleotides not matched to a gene: 17. CDR3 sequence reads: CSAKDRGRPRKGEAFF. CDR3 DNA sequence: TGCAGTGCCAAGGACAGGGGGCGCCCCAGGAAGGGAGAAGCTTTCTTT.

This clonotype showed up just a few times. V and J are TRBV24-1 and TRBJ2-5, with 14 bases matching TRBD2. From germline, CDR1 is KGHDR and CDR2 SFDVKD. The CDR3 has 17 amino acids. The V gene end was trimmed by 2 bases and the J gene end by 2 bases; junction bases not matched to a gene: 3. The CDR3 protein is CATSDWGLAGVQETQYF. CDR3 DNA sequence: TGTGCCACCAGTGATTGGGGACTAGCGGGGGTACAAGAGACCCAGTACTTC.

This clonotype has a count of ten or more. The rearrangement joins TRBV20-1 to TRBJ2-2, with D maybe TRBD2 (6 bases). The germline gives CDR1 DFQATT, CDR2 SNEGSKA (reference sequence). V lost 6 bases, J lost 3 bases, and 11 bases lay in between. The CDR3 contains 13 residues. CDR3 DNA sequence: TGCAGTGCGAGGGACTCATACACCGGGGAGCTGTTTTTT. It is translated as CSARDSYTGELFF.

This chain joins TRBV7-9 and TRBJ2-3; D not certain. CDR1 is SEHNR and CDR2 is FQNEAQ in the germline V gene (reference sequence). The CDR3 has 14 amino acids. Trimming stripped 3 bases from V and 4 bases from J, with 11 bases between. The CDR3 bases are TGTGCCAGCAGCTTTCCCCGTCCCCCAGATACGCAGTATTTT. Its translation: CASSFPRPPDTQYF.